The 24 T cell receptor beta chains below come from one sample, sequenced in a study of vaccination effects on CD4 cells after COVID-19. Antigens for these TCRs are unknown. Under the ViraFEST assay, PBMC were stimulated with viral peptide pools so that antigen-specific CD4+ T cells expanded. Sequencing was performed afterwards. Culture lasted about 11 days before CD4+ T cell isolation. Vaccine administered to participants consisted of two doses of either BNT162b2 or mRNA-1273. Measured with immunoSEQ multiplex PCR; TCRdb has only the in-frame clones, and not every one. The sample shows tens of thousands of clones, just under 75% of them seen only once. The sequenced sample was CD4+ T cells from PBMCs cultured with HCoV-229E spike peptides, obtained after COVID-19 vaccination. These TCRs come from a human donor who received a COVID-19 vaccine.

V and J are TRBV2 and TRBJ1-1; maybe TRBD1 (5 bases). This CDR3 has 14 residues. Germline CDR1 reads SNHLY; CDR2 reads FYNNEI. Between the trimmed V and J ends, which lost 3 bases and 1 base, there was a span of 9 bases. The CDR3 spells CASSDGGRNTEAFF. CDR3 in DNA: TGTGCCAGCAGTGATGGGGGGAGGAACACTGAAGCTTTCTTT.

The V gene is TRBV12-5, the J gene TRBJ2-7, with 7 bases aligning to TRBD1. The length of the CDR3 is 15 residues. V lost 1 base and J lost 2; bases outside the gene matches: 5. Germline V gives CDR1 LGHNT, CDR2 FRNRAP. The CDR3 sequence: CASGLADRATYEQYV. The CDR3 DNA follows: TGTGCTAGTGGTTTGGCCGACAGGGCCACCTACGAGCAGTACGTC.

The chain carries TRBV5-1 and TRBJ2-6; no clear D. Trimming took 2 bases from V and 0 from J, leaving 12 bases between them. Germline CDR1 reads SGHRS; CDR2 reads YFSETQ. This CDR3 has 17 amino acids. CDR3 residues: CASSLNIHASGANVLTF. The DNA for the CDR3 is TGCGCCAGCAGCTTAAATATCCACGCCTCTGGGGCCAACGTCCTGACTTTC.

The rearrangement joins TRBV12-3 or TRBV12-4 to TRBJ2-7; D not resolved. V was trimmed by 1 base and J by 3 bases, leaving 7 bases between them. The CDR3 extends over 13 amino acids. The CDR3 reads CASSLGSLYEQYV. The DNA of the CDR3 is TGTGCCAGCAGTTTAGGCAGCCTCTACGAGCAGTACGTC.

The V and J genes are TRBV15 and TRBJ1-2, with D perhaps TRBD1 (6 bases). The germline V and J ends were trimmed by 0 bases and 1 base, with 9 bases remaining between them. This CDR3 has 15 residues. The germline CDR1 and CDR2 sequences are LNHNV and YYDKDF (reference sequence). The CDR3 DNA reads TGTGCCACCAGCAGAGAGAACAGGGATAACTATGGCTACACCTTC. Protein: CATSRENRDNYGYTF.

This clone turned up a few times. The CDR3, as DNA: TGTGCCAGCAGTCAGGGACAGATAAACTATGGCTACACCTTC. Protein: CASSQGQINYGYTF. V usage is TRBV2 and J usage is TRBJ1-2; TRBD1 matches 7 bases. The CDR3 consists of 14 residues. The trim removed 5 bases at V and 2 bases at J, leaving 5 bases unmatched. Germline lookup yields CDR1 SNHLY and CDR2 FYNNEI.

About this clone itself: Because the CDR3's place on the DNA is in doubt, the DNA is left out and the CDR3 is given as listed by TCRdb. V gene TRBV28 combines with J gene TRBJ1-6. From its first to its last residue, the CDR3 has 18 amino acids. CDR1 and CDR2 (germline): MDHEN, SYDVKM. This chain's CDR3 is CASSSSIGFGSYNSPLHF.

The CDR3, as DNA: TGTGCCATCAGGCCGGGACAGGGAGGAACTGAAGCTTTCTTT. Its protein product is CAIRPGQGGTEAFF. The chain couples TRBV10-3 to TRBJ1-1, with 9 bases matching TRBD1. Per germline, CDR1 ENHRY and CDR2 SYGVKD. V lost 6 bases, J lost 5 bases, and 7 bases stayed unmatched. The CDR3 runs 14 residues.

This clone was detected a few times. The gene calls are TRBV7-3 and TRBJ2-2; D gene unclear. This CDR3 comprises 14 residues. The germline CDR1 and CDR2 sequences are SGHTA and FQGTGA. The ends were cut back, 6 bases at V and 0 bases at J, with 8 bases in the middle. DNA for the CDR3: TGTGCCAGCAGGTATCAGACGAACACCGGGGAGCTGTTTTTT. This sequence encodes CASRYQTNTGELFF.

J is TRBJ1-1 and V is TRBV7-2; D gene uncertain. Germline loops: CDR1 SGHTA, CDR2 FQGNSA. V was cut by 5 bases and J by 5 bases, with 15 bases left in between. This CDR3 has 14 amino acids. The CDR3 nucleotides read TGTGCCAGCAGCCCCCAGACCGGGAGAACTGAAGCTTTCTTT. It codes for CASSPQTGRTEAFF.

The J gene is TRBJ2-5, the V gene TRBV28; TRBD2 matches 7 bases. After removal of 3 bases from V and 5 bases from J, the junction contained 6 bases not matched to a gene. The germline CDR1 and CDR2 sequences are MDHEN and SYDVKM. The CDR3 totals 14 residues. Here the CDR3 reads CASSLGGSQETQYF. Here the CDR3 DNA reads TGTGCCAGCAGTTTGGGAGGGAGTCAGGAGACCCAGTACTTC.

The rearrangement uses TRBV24-1 and TRBJ2-3; 12 bases map to TRBD2. In germline, CDR1 is KGHDR, CDR2 SFDVKD. J was trimmed by 7 bases and V by 8 bases; bases with no gene match: 9. CDR3 length: 15 residues. The CDR3 nucleotides read TGTGCCACCACCCAACCTAGCGGGGGGGCACATACGCAGTATTTT. Amino acid sequence: CATTQPSGGAHTQYF.

A few counts support this clone. This chain links TRBV5-1 with TRBJ2-3, with 9 bases that match TRBD1. The CDR3 is 15 residues long. CDR1 is SGHRS and CDR2 is YFSETQ in the germline V gene. The V segment lost 0 bases and the J segment 7 bases; nucleotides outside the gene matches: 6. CDR3 DNA: TGCGCCAGCAGCTTGGCCCCGACAGGGGGATATACGCAGTATTTT. Amino acids: CASSLAPTGGYTQYF.

The V gene is TRBV6-2 or TRBV6-3, the J gene TRBJ1-2, with D tentatively TRBD1 (5 bases). V lost 5 bases and J lost 2, with 9 bases in between. CDR3 length: 13 amino acids. Per germline, CDR1 MNHEY and CDR2 SVGEGT. DNA of the CDR3: TGTGCCAGCAGTCCGGGGGGGAACTATGGCTACACCTTC. Protein product: CASSPGGNYGYTF.

The chain joins TRBV5-1 to TRBJ1-1, with D possibly TRBD1 on 5 matching bases. There are 13 residues in the CDR3. Germline V gene sequence: CDR1 SGHRS, CDR2 YFSETQ. Trimming left V 0 bases short and J 8 bases short, with 11 bases between. In DNA, the CDR3 is TGCGCCAGCAGCTTGGCCGCGGGGCGGGAAGCTTTCTTT. Amino acid sequence: CASSLAAGREAFF.

The chain recombines TRBV3-1 (or the pseudogene TRBV3-2) with TRBJ1-2; D may be TRBD1 (5 bases). The V gene lost 0 bases and the J gene lost 6 bases, with 14 bases spanning the gap. Germline assignment: CDR1 LGHDT and CDR2 YNNKEL (reference sequence). The CDR3 covers 15 residues. CDR3 region: CASSQDHEGSDGYTF. CDR3 sequence (DNA): TGTGCCAGCAGCCAAGATCACGAGGGGTCGGATGGCTACACCTTC.

V usage is TRBV24-1 and J usage is TRBJ2-1; 8 bases are shared with TRBD1. V shed 4 bases and J 0 bases; nucleotides not matched to a gene: 10. Germline V gene sequence: CDR1 KGHDR, CDR2 SFDVKD. The CDR3 has 18 amino acids. DNA for the CDR3: TGTGCCACCAGTGACAACGGACAGGGACTGAGCTCCTACAATGAGCAGTTCTTC. It translates to CATSDNGQGLSSYNEQFF.

CDR3 residues: CASSLDTGYQETQYF. For the CDR3, the DNA is TGTGCCAGCAGCTTAGACACAGGGTACCAAGAGACCCAGTACTTC. The genes are TRBV5-6 and TRBJ2-5; D is possibly TRBD1 (6 bases). CDR3 length: 15 amino acids. Germline V gives CDR1 SGHDT, CDR2 YYEEEE. Trimming removed 2 bases from V and 0 bases from J, with 11 bases in between.

V is TRBV3-1 (or the pseudogene TRBV3-2) and J is TRBJ1-2, with D uncertain. This CDR3 region has 14 residues. V shed 4 bases and J shed 8 bases, with 17 bases lying between them. The germline CDR1 and CDR2 sequences are LGHDT and YNNKEL (reference sequence). The CDR3, as DNA: TGTGCCAGCAGCCGAAGTTCCAATCCGGCCGGCTACACCTTC. Translation gives CASSRSSNPAGYTF.

This clone was seen a few times. The chain recombines TRBV6-6 with TRBJ1-2; D possibly corresponds to TRBD1 (5 bases). Germline V gene lookup returns CDR1 MNHNY and CDR2 SVGAGI (reference sequence). V was cut by 6 bases and J by 4 bases, with 18 bases left in between. CDR3 length: 15 amino acids. The CDR3 loop is CASSQTRDVVYGYTF. The CDR3 nucleotides are TGTGCCAGCAGCCAAACCCGGGACGTCGTCTATGGCTACACCTTC.

The rearrangement links TRBV7-2 to TRBJ2-5, with a possible D match to TRBD1 (5 bases). The CDR3 runs to 14 residues. Trimming left V 1 base short and J 5 bases short, with 11 bases between. CDR1 is SGHTA and CDR2 is FQGNSA in the germline V gene. The CDR3 DNA reads as TGTGCCAGCAGCTTAGGTGGCAGGGTGGAGACCCAGTACTTC. It yields the protein CASSLGGRVETQYF. Supplemented by reference TRBV7-2 and TRBJ2-5, the full variable domain reads GAGVSQSPSNKVTEKGKDVELRCDPISGHTALYWYRQSLGQGLEFLIYFQGNSAPDKSGLPSDRFSAERTGGSVSTLTIQRTQQEDSAVYLCASSLGGRVETQYFGPGTRLLVL.

V and J are TRBV27 and TRBJ2-6; D is unresolved. Trimming removed 5 bases from V and 0 bases from J, with 8 bases in between. The CDR3 spans 15 residues. CDR1 is MNHEY, CDR2 SMNVEV, per germline (reference sequence). This CDR3 reads CASSARFSGANVLTF. The CDR3 DNA sequence: TGTGCCAGCAGTGCCAGGTTCTCTGGGGCCAACGTCCTGACTTTC.

The rearrangement links TRBV28 to TRBJ2-5; D not resolved. The CDR3 is 12 residues long. CDR1 and CDR2 (germline): MDHEN, SYDVKM. The ends were cut back, 6 bases at V and 1 base at J, with 6 bases in the middle. CDR3 sequence (DNA): TGTGCCAGCAGCAAGCCCCAAGAGACCCAGTACTTC. This encodes CASSKPQETQYF.

The chain couples TRBV7-9 to TRBJ1-4, with a possible D match to TRBD1 (5 bases). Germline-derived CDR1 and CDR2 are SEHNR and FQNEAQ (reference sequence). This CDR3 region has 15 residues. The V and J ends lost 1 base and 7 bases respectively, with 13 bases between them. The CDR3 here is CASSLVRQGGEKLFF. CDR3 nucleotide sequence: TGTGCCAGCAGCTTAGTGCGGCAGGGTGGTGAAAAACTGTTTTTT. Filled out from reference TRBV7-9 and TRBJ1-4, the complete variable domain reads DTGVSQNPRHKITKRGQNVTFRCDPISEHNRLYWYRQTLGQGPEFLTYFQNEAQLEKSRLLSDRFSAERPKGSFSTLEIQRTEQGDSAMYLCASSLVRQGGEKLFFGSGTQLSVL.